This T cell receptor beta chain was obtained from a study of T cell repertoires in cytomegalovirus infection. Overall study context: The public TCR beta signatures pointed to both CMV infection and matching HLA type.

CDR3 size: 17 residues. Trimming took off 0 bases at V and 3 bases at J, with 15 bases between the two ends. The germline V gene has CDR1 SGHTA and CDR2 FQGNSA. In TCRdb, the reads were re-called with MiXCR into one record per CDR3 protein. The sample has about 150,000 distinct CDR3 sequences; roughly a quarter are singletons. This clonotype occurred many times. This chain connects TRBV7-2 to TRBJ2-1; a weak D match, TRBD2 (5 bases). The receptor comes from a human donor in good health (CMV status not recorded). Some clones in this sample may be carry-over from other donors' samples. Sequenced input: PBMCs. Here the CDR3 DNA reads TGTGCCAGCAGCTTAGCATTTTCGGCGGGTCGCTACAATGAGCAGTTCTTC. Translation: CASSLAFSAGRYNEQFF.